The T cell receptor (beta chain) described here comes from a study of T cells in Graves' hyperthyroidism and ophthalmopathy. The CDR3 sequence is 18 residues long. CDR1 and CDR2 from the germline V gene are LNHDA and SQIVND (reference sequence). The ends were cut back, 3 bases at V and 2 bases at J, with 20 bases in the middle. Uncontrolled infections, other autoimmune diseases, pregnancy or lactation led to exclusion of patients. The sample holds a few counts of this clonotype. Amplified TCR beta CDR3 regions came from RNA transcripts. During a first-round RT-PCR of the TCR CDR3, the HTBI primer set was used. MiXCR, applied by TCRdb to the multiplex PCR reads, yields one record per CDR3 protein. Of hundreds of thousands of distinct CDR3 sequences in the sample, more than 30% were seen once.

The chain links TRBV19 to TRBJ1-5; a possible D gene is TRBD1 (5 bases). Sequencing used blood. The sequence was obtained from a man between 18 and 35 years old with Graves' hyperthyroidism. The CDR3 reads CASSISAGSVVRNQPQHF. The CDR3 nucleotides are TGTGCCAGTAGTATTAGTGCAGGGTCGGTGGTTCGCAATCAGCCCCAGCATTTT.